A single sample gave rise to the 7 T cell receptor beta chains below, sequenced in a study of T cells in Graves' hyperthyroidism and ophthalmopathy. It was RNA transcripts that yielded the amplified TCR beta CDR3 regions. The HTBI primer set drove a first-round RT-PCR of the TCR CDR3. MiXCR, run by TCRdb on the multiplex PCR reads, gives a single entry per CDR3 protein. This sample has more than 300,000 distinct CDR3 sequences; around 13% occur once, and the top ten carry approximately 11%. The sequencing sample was made of blood. These receptors came from a woman aged 55-69 years with Graves' hyperthyroidism.

At least ten counts were recorded for this clonotype. V gene TRBV3-1 combines with J gene TRBJ2-1, with unresolved D. This CDR3 is 11 amino acids long. Trimming removed 5 bases from V and 9 bases from J, with 8 bases in between. Germline-derived CDR1 and CDR2 are LGHDT and YNNKEL (reference sequence). The CDR3 DNA is TGTGCCAGCAGCGGCCCGGGTGAGCAGTTCTTC. Protein sequence: CASSGPGEQFF.

The V call is TRBV28, the J call TRBJ2-7; D gene unclear. Per the germline V gene, CDR1 is MDHEN and CDR2 is SYDVKM. The CDR3 runs to 12 residues. Trimming shortened V by 6 bases and J by 1 base, and 7 bases separated the two germline ends. CDR3 region: CASRSSSYEQYF. The CDR3 region has the DNA TGTGCCAGCAGAAGCAGTTCCTACGAGCAGTACTTC.

This clonotype was seen a few times. The rearrangement links TRBV6-1 to TRBJ2-2, with D possibly TRBD1 on 5 matching bases. V lost 5 bases and J lost 5, with 15 bases in between. Germline V gene lookup returns CDR1 MNHNS and CDR2 SASEGT. The CDR3 length is 15 residues. CDR3 protein: CASSRVSKGTGELFF. Written as DNA, the CDR3 is TGTGCCAGCAGTCGGGTCTCGAAGGGGACCGGGGAGCTGTTTTTT.

This clonotype was counted many times. The chain joins TRBV4-2 to TRBJ2-5; TRBD2 might be the D (7 bases). This CDR3 spans 15 amino acids. Deletions cut 4 bases from V and 4 bases from J, with 16 bases between. Germline V gene sequence: CDR1 LGHNA, CDR2 YNFKEQ. The CDR3 region has the DNA TGTGCCAGCAGCCCCGACGGGGGGCTCGGAGAGACCCAGTACTTC. It translates to CASSPDGGLGETQYF.

This clonotype was detected ten times or more. The chain is built from TRBV28 and TRBJ2-1; D perhaps matches TRBD2 (5 bases). The germline CDR1 and CDR2 sequences are MDHEN and SYDVKM. The CDR3 length is 13 residues. Trimming pared 3 bases from V and 8 bases from J, leaving 11 bases between. CDR3 sequence (DNA): TGTGCCAGCAGTTTTACTAGTAGCTATGAGCAGTTCTTC. Translated: CASSFTSSYEQFF.

This clonotype came up many times. The chain uses TRBV12-3 or TRBV12-4 and TRBJ1-6, with 7 nucleotides matching TRBD1. V shed 6 bases, J shed 7 bases, and the junction held 6 bases outside the gene matches. CDR3 length equals 14 residues. CDR3 in amino acids: CASSDRAGNSPLHF. CDR3 bases: TGTGCCAGCAGCGACAGGGCGGGAAATTCACCCCTCCACTTT.

V is TRBV2 and J is TRBJ2-5, with 9 bases matching TRBD2. The CDR3 has 14 amino acids. Germline V gene sequence: CDR1 SNHLY, CDR2 FYNNEI. V lost 4 bases to trimming and J lost 3 bases; unmatched junction nucleotides: 3. This CDR3 is CASSGGLAEETQYF. The DNA for the CDR3 is TGTGCCAGCAGTGGGGGACTAGCCGAAGAGACCCAGTACTTC. Drawing the rest from reference TRBV2 and TRBJ2-5, the complete variable domain is EPEVTQTPSHQVTQMGQEVILRCVPISNHLYFYWYRQILGQKVEFLVSFYNNEISEKSEIFDDQFSVERPDGSNFTLKIRSTKLEDSAMYFCASSGGLAEETQYFGPGTRLLVL.